This note documents a single T cell receptor beta chain sequence. Authors' methods: How many nucleated cells were present was estimated from reference gene primer amplification. Repertoires were generated with immunoSEQ multiplex PCR, while TCRdb's copy carries only in-frame clones and drops some. That table gives V, J and clone size, and the DNA gave D and trimming. The repertoire includes about 270,000 clones, 70% to 90% of them detected once, and around 4% sits in the top ten. The sample originates from a study of blood T cell repertoires in COVID-19. Study in general: T cells, B-cell-depleted T cells, or PBMCs supplied cDNA or gDNA.

The CDR3 has 12 residues. J was trimmed by 12 bases and V by 5 bases; bases with no gene match: 6. Germline V gives CDR1 SGHRS, CDR2 YFSETQ. This chain connects TRBV5-1 to TRBJ2-1; 9 nucleotides match TRBD2. Sequenced input: peripheral blood. The TCR originated in a woman between 50 and 59 years old with active or convalescent COVID-19. CDR3 nucleotide sequence: TGCGCCAGCAGTCCTAGCGGGAATCCGCAGTTCTTC. Protein sequence: CASSPSGNPQFF.